Presented here are 9 T cell receptor beta chains from one specimen sequenced in a study of control samples from healthy donors and cancer patients. Profiling relied on immunoSEQ multiplex PCR, and the TCRdb table lists in-frame clones only, not all of them. Of about 100,000 clones in the sample, about 91% were seen once. Sequenced input: blood. The receptors come from a woman younger than 35 in good health.

The gene calls are TRBV6-6 and TRBJ2-1; possible D gene TRBD2, 6 bases. The CDR3 totals 12 residues. Trimming removed 10 bases at V and 8 bases at J, with 15 bases between. The V gene's germline CDR1 is MNHNY and CDR2 SVGAGI (reference sequence). The CDR3, as DNA: TGTGCCACTGGGGGAGGCAGGGATGAGCAGTTCTTC. Translation gives CATGGGRDEQFF.

The chain combines TRBV6-2 or TRBV6-3 with TRBJ2-3; 14 nucleotides match TRBD2. The CDR3 covers 17 residues. Germline CDR1 reads MNHEY; CDR2 reads SVGEGT. Germline trimming cut 5 bases from V and 8 bases from J; bases unmatched to any gene: 12. The CDR3 spells CASSPLGTSGRRGTQYF. The CDR3 DNA sequence: TGTGCCAGCAGTCCCTTAGGGACTAGCGGGAGAAGGGGTACGCAGTATTTT.

This chain uses TRBV6-5 with TRBJ2-5; maybe TRBD2 (6 bases). This CDR3 region has 11 residues. Germline CDR1 and CDR2: MNHEY and SVGAGI. The V end lost 7 bases, the J end lost 5 bases, and 8 bases lay between the germline ends. The CDR3 protein is CASMGGETQYF. CDR3 DNA sequence: TGTGCCAGCATGGGAGGCGAGACCCAGTACTTC.

V usage is TRBV30 and J usage is TRBJ1-1; 9 bases align to TRBD1. The CDR3 length is 12 residues. Germline CDR1 and CDR2: GTSNPN and SVGIG (reference sequence). Trimming removed 5 bases from V and 4 bases from J; junction bases left unmatched: 2. CDR3 region: CAWVTGGTEAFF. In DNA form, the CDR3 reads TGTGCCTGGGTGACAGGGGGCACTGAAGCTTTCTTT.

The chain combines TRBV24-1 with TRBJ1-2, with D uncertain. The germline V and J ends were trimmed by 3 bases and 8 bases, with 12 bases remaining between them. The CDR3 is 13 amino acids. Germline assignment: CDR1 KGHDR and CDR2 SFDVKD. CDR3 DNA: TGTGCCACCAGTGATAGCATGGATGAGGGCTACACCTTC. Amino acids: CATSDSMDEGYTF.

The chain links TRBV4-2 to TRBJ2-3; 11 bases fit TRBD2. This CDR3 is built from 18 residues. Germline assignment: CDR1 LGHNA and CDR2 YNFKEQ. Trimming at V came to 5 bases and at J to 1 base, leaving 11 bases not matched to a gene. CDR3 amino acids: CASSGTKLAGDGTDTQYF. In nucleotides, the CDR3 is TGTGCCAGCAGCGGTACTAAACTAGCGGGAGATGGCACAGATACGCAGTATTTT.

The V gene is TRBV19, the J gene TRBJ1-6; possibly TRBD1 for D (5 bases). The CDR3 has 15 amino acids. Germline V gives CDR1 LNHDA, CDR2 SQIVND (reference sequence). V was trimmed by 6 bases and J by 9 bases, leaving 18 bases between them. The DNA for the CDR3 is TGTGCCAGTAGCCCGAAGTCGGGGGGAGGTTCACCCCTCCACTTT. It specifies CASSPKSGGGSPLHF.

The chain employs TRBV6-5 and TRBJ2-5, with 7 positions matching TRBD2. This CDR3 is 14 amino acids long. With 7 bases clipped from V and 4 bases from J, the junction kept 9 bases outside the gene matches. CDR1 and CDR2 (germline): MNHEY, SVGAGI. The CDR3 DNA reads TGTGCCAGCACCAAGGGGACTACCACAGAGACCCAGTACTTC. This encodes CASTKGTTTETQYF.

This clone was seen only once. This CDR3 reads CSARRDLEAFF. CDR3 nucleotides: TGCAGTGCTAGAAGGGATCTTGAAGCTTTCTTT. The J gene is TRBJ1-1, the V gene TRBV20-1; D unresolved. Per germline, CDR1 DFQATT and CDR2 SNEGSKA (reference sequence). The V and J ends lost 2 bases and 7 bases respectively, with 8 bases between them. This CDR3 is 11 amino acids long.